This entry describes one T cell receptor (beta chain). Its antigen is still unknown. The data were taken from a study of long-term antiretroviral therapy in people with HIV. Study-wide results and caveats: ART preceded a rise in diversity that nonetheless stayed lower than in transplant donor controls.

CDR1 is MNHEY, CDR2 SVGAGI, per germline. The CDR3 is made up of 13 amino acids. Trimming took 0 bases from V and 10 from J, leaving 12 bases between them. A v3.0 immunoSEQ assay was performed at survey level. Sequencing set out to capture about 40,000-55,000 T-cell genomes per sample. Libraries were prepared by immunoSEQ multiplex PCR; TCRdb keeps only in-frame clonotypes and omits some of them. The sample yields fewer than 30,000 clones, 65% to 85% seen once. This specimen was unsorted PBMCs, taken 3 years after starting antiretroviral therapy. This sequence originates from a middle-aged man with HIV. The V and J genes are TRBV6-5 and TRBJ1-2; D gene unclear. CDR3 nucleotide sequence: TGTGCCAGCAGTTACTCGACGACTACCCTCTACACCTTC. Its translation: CASSYSTTTLYTF.